This entry concerns a single TCR beta chain. Its target is not known. CDR3 size: 17 residues. CDR1 and CDR2 (germline): MNHNS, SASEGT. Trimming removed 4 bases from V and 4 bases from J, with 23 bases in between. This sample is drawn from a study of T cell clones after liver transplantation. Notes on the study in general: Post-transplant, graft-donor-reactive CD4 TCRbeta sequences in blood dropped significantly in most of the 8 subjects.

The repertoire was sequenced with immunoSEQ multiplex PCR; TCRdb's copy has only in-frame clones and lacks some. The repertoire includes 55,000 to 75,000 clones, around two thirds of them detected once, and about 2.8% sits in the top ten. The sequencing here drew on CD4+ T cells from blood, taken at the approximately 16-month timepoint. J is TRBJ2-7 and V is TRBV6-1; D might be TRBD1 (9 bases). The receptor's source is a human patient who received a liver transplant. The graft donor may account for some of the T cells. The CDR3 loop reads CASSGTGTGRGGYEQYF. CDR3 in DNA: TGTGCCAGCAGTGGGACCGGGACAGGGCGCGGGGGGTACGAGCAGTACTTC.